Following are 4 T cell receptor beta chains from one sample sequenced in a study of T cells in Graves' hyperthyroidism and ophthalmopathy. Using RNA transcripts as the source, TCR beta CDR3 regions were amplified. The TCR CDR3 was amplified in a first-round RT-PCR using the HTBI primer set. One entry per CDR3 protein results from TCRdb running MiXCR on the multiplex PCR reads. The sample shows 300,000 to 450,000 distinct CDR3 sequences, approximately 15% of them seen only once. The sample consisted of blood. The receptors come from a woman in her twenties or thirties with Graves' hyperthyroidism.

This clonotype was counted a few times. The chain uses TRBV30 and TRBJ1-6; D is possibly TRBD1 (6 bases). This CDR3 spans 15 amino acids. Germline V lookup: CDR1 GTSNPN, CDR2 SVGIG (reference sequence). Between the trimmed V and J ends, which lost 2 bases and 9 bases, there was a span of 17 bases. CDR3: CAWSITQGVSSPLHF. As DNA, the CDR3 is TGTGCCTGGAGTATAACACAGGGTGTGAGTTCACCCCTCCACTTT.

This chain uses TRBV7-6 with TRBJ2-1; 9 bases agree with TRBD2. Germline V gene sequence: CDR1 SGHVS, CDR2 FNYEAQ. V lost 4 bases and J lost 7; bases outside the gene matches: 5. CDR3 size: 14 residues. CDR3 residues: CASSSSGIRNEQFF. In nucleotides, the CDR3 is TGTGCCAGCAGCTCTAGCGGGATCAGAAATGAGCAGTTCTTC.

This clonotype was found a few times. This chain links TRBV27 with TRBJ2-2, with TRBD2 as a possible D gene (5 bases). CDR1 is MNHEY and CDR2 is SMNVEV in the germline V gene (reference sequence). The CDR3 is 15 amino acids. V was pared by 9 bases and J by 1 base, with 15 bases between. The CDR3 region is CASGREGRNTGELFF. CDR3 sequence (DNA): TGTGCCAGTGGACGCGAGGGCCGGAACACCGGGGAGCTGTTTTTT.

At least ten counts were recorded for this clonotype. This chain links TRBV27 with TRBJ2-7; 13 positions match TRBD2. V trimming: 6 bases; J trimming: 3 bases; junction bases outside the gene matches: 14. CDR3 size: 18 residues. CDR1 and CDR2 from the germline V gene are MNHEY and SMNVEV (reference sequence). The CDR3 DNA reads TGTGCCAGCAGCATACTAGCGGGAGGGCCGGCTAGAAACTACGAGCAGTACTTC. This encodes CASSILAGGPARNYEQYF.